Below are 21 T cell receptor beta chains sequenced from a single sample in a study of regulatory T cells in long-lasting Graves disease. Time point here: newly diagnosed GD, antithyroid drugs for less than 3 months. PBMCs were the source of the RNA used for TCR sequencing. Building of the TCR beta libraries involved iRepertoire HTBI primers and Arm-PCR of CDR3 regions. One entry per CDR3 protein, called by TCRdb with MiXCR from the multiplex PCR reads. The repertoire holds 520,000 or so distinct CDR3 sequences, with 12% as singletons. These same data were also listed under a study on T cells in Graves' hyperthyroidism and ophthalmopathy.

The sequenced sample was peripheral blood mononuclear cells (PBMCs), obtained at new diagnosis, from a patient treated with antithyroid drugs. Source of these receptors: a woman aged 30 to 39 with Graves disease.

The chain recombines TRBV15 with TRBJ2-1; either TRBD1 or TRBD2 may fit D (5 bases each). This CDR3 is 14 amino acids long. Deletions cut 5 bases from V and 4 bases from J, with 12 bases between. CDR1 LNHNV and CDR2 YYDKDF come from the germline V gene (reference sequence). DNA for the CDR3: TGTGCCACCAGCTCATGGGACGGTTACAATGAGCAGTTCTTC. Translating gives CATSSWDGYNEQFF.

On this clonotype itself: A much larger clone is a single base away; this may be a read error. The chain uses TRBV24-1 and TRBJ2-6, with a weak D call TRBD1 (5 bases). Trimming cost V 9 bases and J 0 bases, with 8 bases left between them. Germline CDR1 reads KGHDR; CDR2 reads SFDVKD. The CDR3 contains 14 residues. DNA for the CDR3: TGTGCCACCCCAGACAGCTCTGGGGCCAACGTCCTGACTTTC. Encoded protein: CATPDSSGANVLTF.

The chain recombines TRBV7-2 with TRBJ2-1; 8 bases line up with TRBD2. The germline V gene encodes CDR1 SGHTA and CDR2 FQGNSA. CDR3 size: 17 residues. After removal of 1 base from V and 1 base from J, the junction contained 6 bases not matched to a gene. CDR3 sequence (DNA): TGTGCCAGCAGCTTAGGTGGTAGCGGGATATCCTACAATGAGCAGTTCTTC. Translation gives CASSLGGSGISYNEQFF.

Many counts were recorded for this clonotype. This chain joins TRBV20-1 and TRBJ1-2, with D tentatively TRBD1 (5 bases). In germline, CDR1 is DFQATT, CDR2 SNEGSKA (reference sequence). V dropped 3 bases and J dropped 3 bases, with 17 bases sitting between them. This CDR3 has 15 amino acids. CDR3 sequence reads: CSASSTGALYYGYTF. The CDR3 DNA reads as TGCAGTGCTAGTAGCACAGGAGCTCTTTACTATGGCTACACCTTC.

This clonotype showed up just a few times. The rearrangement links TRBV6-2 or TRBV6-3 to TRBJ2-1; 9 bases align to TRBD2. V was pared by 8 bases and J by 0 bases, with 17 bases of the junction left unmatched. The length of the CDR3 is 19 residues. Germline V gene lookup returns CDR1 MNHEY and CDR2 SVGEGT. Here the CDR3 DNA reads TGTGCCAGCCGAGTGATGTCGGGACTAGCTCAGAGCTCCTACAATGAGCAGTTCTTC. This translates into CASRVMSGLAQSSYNEQFF.

This clonotype was seen repeatedly, ten times or more. This sequence joins TRBV7-2 and TRBJ1-5; no definite D call. V gave up 2 bases and J gave up 7 bases, with 9 bases separating them. Germline CDR1 and CDR2: SGHTA and FQGNSA. The CDR3 contains 13 residues. The CDR3 bases are TGTGCCAGCAGCTTAAGCGACGTCCAGCCCCAGCATTTT. It yields the protein CASSLSDVQPQHF.

This clonotype was detected many times. This rearrangement joins TRBV15 to TRBJ2-2, with no clear D. Germline CDR1 and CDR2: LNHNV and YYDKDF (reference sequence). This CDR3 is 15 amino acids long. With 3 bases removed from V and 0 bases from J, the gap between germline ends came to 8 bases. The CDR3 sequence: CATSRDGANTGELFF. The CDR3 coding sequence is TGTGCCACCAGCAGGGACGGAGCGAACACCGGGGAGCTGTTTTTT.

In its sample, this clonotype was seen many times. J is TRBJ2-2 and V is TRBV2; D is undetermined. Looked up from germline, CDR1 is SNHLY and CDR2 is FYNNEI. V was trimmed by 11 bases and J by 4 bases, leaving 11 bases between them. The CDR3 spans 12 residues. The CDR3 sequence is CAVLSVTGELFF. As DNA, the CDR3 is TGTGCCGTCCTATCCGTCACCGGGGAGCTGTTTTTT. The full variable domain, with the rest looked up from reference TRBV2 and TRBJ2-2, is EPEVTQTPSHQVTQMGQEVILRCVPISNHLYFYWYRQILGQKVEFLVSFYNNEISEKSEIFDDQFSVERPDGSNFTLKIRSTKLEDSAMYFCAVLSVTGELFFGEGSRLTVL.

In its sample, this clonotype was seen many times. CDR3 sequence reads: CASSTRLAGGDEQFF. The CDR3 nucleotides read TGTGCCAGCAGCACCCGACTAGCGGGAGGGGATGAGCAGTTCTTC. The chain employs TRBV3-1 and TRBJ2-1; 14 bases match TRBD2. There are 15 residues in the CDR3. J was trimmed by 8 bases and V by 5 bases; bases with no gene match: 5. In germline, CDR1 is LGHDT, CDR2 YNNKEL (reference sequence).

This clonotype occurred a few times. The chain combines TRBV9 with TRBJ2-2; 7 bases are a match to TRBD1. CDR1 is SGDLS, CDR2 YYNGEE, per germline. J lost 0 bases, V lost 4 bases, and 6 bases had no gene match. The CDR3 loop spans 16 amino acids. DNA for the CDR3: TGTGCCAGCAGCCCCCGACAGGGCACGAACACCGGGGAGCTGTTTTTT. It codes for CASSPRQGTNTGELFF.

Of note for this clonotype: This may come from a read error, since a much larger clone is one base off. The J gene is TRBJ2-5, the V gene TRBV2, with 9 bases aligning to TRBD1. The CDR3 loop spans 16 amino acids. Trimming removed 4 bases from V and 0 bases from J; junction bases left unmatched: 6. Germline loops: CDR1 SNHLY, CDR2 FYNNEI. The CDR3 sequence: CASSGTGVLNQETQYF. CDR3 bases: TGTGCCAGCAGTGGGACAGGGGTATTGAACCAAGAGACCCAGTACTTC.

This clonotype was recorded a few times. The chain couples TRBV15 to TRBJ1-5; D is unresolved. V was pared by 5 bases and J by 7 bases, with 15 bases between. Looked up from germline, CDR1 is LNHNV and CDR2 is YYDKDF (reference sequence). CDR3 length: 14 amino acids. This chain's CDR3 is CATSEDRFDQPQHF. DNA of the CDR3: TGTGCCACCAGCGAGGACCGATTCGACCAGCCCCAGCATTTT.

The rearrangement links TRBV5-1 to TRBJ2-2; the match to TRBD1 covers 9 bases. CDR1 and CDR2 from the germline V gene are SGHRS and YFSETQ. V shed 3 bases, J shed 4 bases, and the junction held 7 bases outside the gene matches. This CDR3 has 16 residues. The DNA for the CDR3 is TGCGCCAGCAGCTCCCTGGGGACAGGGAGCACCGGGGAGCTGTTTTTT. Its translation: CASSSLGTGSTGELFF.

V and J are TRBV19 and TRBJ2-1; 8 positions match TRBD1. This CDR3 is 15 amino acids long. With V trimmed by 3 bases and J by 6 bases, 7 bases remained unmatched. The germline gives CDR1 LNHDA, CDR2 SQIVND (reference sequence). CDR3 protein: CASSMQGAPGNEQFF. CDR3 nucleotides: TGTGCCAGTAGTATGCAGGGGGCGCCCGGCAATGAGCAGTTCTTC.

This clonotype has a handful of counts. CDR3 residues: CASSQALMRARRYGYTF. The CDR3 DNA is TGCGCCAGCAGCCAGGCCCTGATGAGGGCTAGACGTTATGGCTACACCTTC. J is TRBJ1-2 and V is TRBV4-1; unclear D gene. The CDR3 consists of 17 residues. The V gene's germline CDR1 is MGHRA and CDR2 YSYEKL. The V gene lost 3 bases and the J gene lost 5 bases, with 22 bases spanning the gap.

This clonotype was detected many times. The rearrangement uses TRBV7-3 and TRBJ2-3; maybe TRBD2 (5 bases). CDR3 size: 14 residues. The V end lost 2 bases, the J end lost 12 bases, and 18 bases lay between the germline ends. CDR1 and CDR2 from the germline V gene are SGHTA and FQGTGA. The CDR3 DNA follows: TGTGCCAGCAGCTTAGGGGAGATATCCCCACGTCAGTATTTT. Its protein is CASSLGEISPRQYF.

This clonotype was counted many times. J is TRBJ2-1 and V is TRBV15, with D perhaps TRBD1 or TRBD2 (5 bases each). The CDR3 has 14 amino acids. Between the trimmed V and J ends, which lost 8 bases and 6 bases, there was a span of 17 bases. CDR1 and CDR2 (germline): LNHNV, YYDKDF (reference sequence). The DNA of the CDR3 is TGTGCCACCGAAACCGGGACGGCAAGCAATGAGCAGTTCTTC. It codes for CATETGTASNEQFF.

This clonotype showed up just a few times. V usage is TRBV6-5 and J usage is TRBJ1-5; possibly TRBD1 for D (6 bases). The CDR3 runs to 14 residues. V lost 2 bases and J 7 bases, leaving 12 bases between the germline ends. Germline CDR1 MNHEY, CDR2 SVGAGI. CDR3 in amino acids: CASSYRGAEQPQHF. The DNA of the CDR3 is TGTGCCAGCAGTTACCGGGGGGCTGAGCAGCCCCAGCATTTT.

This clonotype was detected only a few times. This chain uses TRBV28 with TRBJ2-7, with 7 bases matching TRBD2. J lost 5 bases, V lost 6 bases, and 7 bases had no gene match. This CDR3 is built from 13 residues. In germline, CDR1 is MDHEN, CDR2 SYDVKM. CDR3 sequence reads: CASSRGRGHEQYF. CDR3 in DNA: TGTGCCAGCAGCCGGGGGAGGGGACACGAGCAGTACTTC.

With regard to this clonotype: This probably arose from a read error, given a far larger clone one base away. V and J are TRBV11-2 and TRBJ2-5; 13 positions match TRBD2. From germline, CDR1 is SGHAT and CDR2 FQNNGV. The ends lost 5 bases at V and 11 bases at J; junction bases unmatched: 11. CDR3 length: 15 amino acids. CDR3 protein: CASSRGTSGNNEQYF. CDR3 in DNA: TGTGCCAGCAGCCGCGGGACTAGCGGGAACAATGAGCAGTACTTC.

At least ten counts were recorded for this clonotype. The chain uses TRBV4-1 and TRBJ2-5, with D possibly being TRBD2 (6 bases). CDR3 length: 14 amino acids. The V end lost 0 bases, the J end lost 5 bases, and 10 bases lay between the germline ends. CDR1 is MGHRA, CDR2 YSYEKL, per germline. The CDR3 nucleotides read TGCGCCAGCAGCCAAGAGGATGCGGGGGAGACCCAGTACTTC. Its translation: CASSQEDAGETQYF.